These 28 T cell receptor beta chains were all obtained from the same sample, sequenced in a study of Ad26.COV2.S vaccination and SARS-CoV-2 variants. Treatment in this sample: around 19 received Ad26.COV2.S at low or high dose, single or two shots; roughly five received placebo; per-sample allocation not given. Following the first vaccine or placebo injection, samples were taken on day 63. The method was immunoSEQ multiplex PCR; TCRdb's version includes in-frame clones alone and lacks a portion of them. The sample gives about 680,000 clones, more than 80% of which show up once; approximately 1.5% is in the top ten. Sequenced here: peripheral blood, sampled in a trial of Ad26.COV2.S vaccine versus placebo. These receptors originate from a person aged 18-60 years who received the Ad26.COV2.S COVID-19 vaccine or a placebo.

This clone was seen only once. This chain links TRBV7-2 with TRBJ1-5, with TRBD1 matching 9 bases. This CDR3 comprises 16 residues. The ends lost 1 base at V and 7 bases at J; junction bases unmatched: 8. Looked up from germline, CDR1 is SGHTA and CDR2 is FQGNSA. Written as DNA, the CDR3 is TGTGCCAGCAGCTTAGGAATAACAGGGGGCTCGCAGCCCCAGCATTTT. Its protein product is CASSLGITGGSQPQHF.

The chain couples TRBV18 to TRBJ1-2; TRBD1 aligns across 8 bases. Germline CDR1 reads KGHSH; CDR2 reads LQKENI. The CDR3 consists of 12 residues. The trim removed 6 bases at V and 5 bases at J, leaving 2 bases unmatched. The CDR3: CASSDRGYGYTF. DNA of the CDR3: TGTGCCAGCTCCGACAGGGGTTATGGCTACACCTTC.

This clone showed up many times. Written as DNA, the CDR3 is TGTGCCATCCAGGGGGAAGTCAATCAGCCCCAGCATTTT. Translating gives CAIQGEVNQPQHF. The chain carries TRBV10-3 and TRBJ1-5; 7 bases agree with TRBD1. V lost 8 bases to trimming and J lost 3 bases; unmatched junction nucleotides: 4. The CDR3 is 13 residues long. In germline, CDR1 is ENHRY, CDR2 SYGVKD.

The chain has TRBV18 and TRBJ2-1; D might be TRBD2 (7 bases). Germline CDR1 reads KGHSH; CDR2 reads LQKENI. V was trimmed by 4 bases and J by 6 bases, leaving 16 bases between them. The CDR3 has 15 residues. CDR3 residues: CASSLGGGSRNEQFF. The CDR3 coding sequence is TGTGCCAGCTCACTTGGGGGGGGCTCTCGCAATGAGCAGTTCTTC.

The chain carries TRBV10-3 and TRBJ1-2; D remains unclear. This CDR3 region has 12 residues. In germline, CDR1 is ENHRY, CDR2 SYGVKD. Trimming took off 0 bases at V and 4 bases at J, with 3 bases between the two ends. The CDR3 DNA sequence: TGTGCCATCAGTGAGTCTGTCTATGGCTACACCTTC. It translates to CAISESVYGYTF.

The V and J genes are TRBV7-9 and TRBJ1-6; 9 bases are a match to TRBD1. This CDR3 spans 17 amino acids. CDR1 and CDR2 (germline): SEHNR, FQNEAQ (reference sequence). The V segment lost 0 bases and the J segment 7 bases; nucleotides outside the gene matches: 7. CDR3 sequence: CASSLAWGQGGNSPLHF. CDR3 bases: TGTGCCAGCAGCTTAGCGTGGGGACAGGGCGGCAATTCACCCCTCCACTTT.

V and J are TRBV5-1 and TRBJ2-1, with D tentatively TRBD2 (6 bases). Per germline, CDR1 SGHRS and CDR2 YFSETQ. V was pared by 0 bases and J by 0 bases, with 10 bases between. This CDR3 has 16 amino acids. CDR3 amino acids: CASSLGIAASYNEQFF. The DNA of the CDR3 is TGCGCCAGCAGCTTGGGTATAGCGGCCTCCTACAATGAGCAGTTCTTC.

This rearrangement joins TRBV19 to TRBJ2-3; D remains unclear. Germline CDR1 LNHDA, CDR2 SQIVND (reference sequence). CDR3 length equals 16 residues. The V gene lost 5 bases and the J gene lost 6 bases, with 21 bases spanning the gap. The CDR3 DNA reads as TGTGCCAGTAGTGTTCCCATTAACACCAGGACGGATACGCAGTATTTT. Translating gives CASSVPINTRTDTQYF.

This clone was counted a single time. The rearrangement joins TRBV21-1 to TRBJ2-7; the DNA was not used to check the table's D call, TRBD1. TRBV21-1 is tagged as a pseudogene. CDR3 size: 15 residues. In DNA form, the CDR3 reads TGTGCCAGCAGCTTTCAAAAGGAGGGACAGGGCGAGCAGTACTTC. As protein: CASSFQKEGQGEQYF.

The chain has TRBV7-2 and TRBJ1-5, with D perhaps TRBD1 (6 bases). The V end lost 2 bases, the J end lost 4 bases, and 12 bases lay between the germline ends. CDR1 and CDR2 from the germline V gene are SGHTA and FQGNSA. The CDR3 spans 15 residues. The CDR3 DNA reads TGTGCCAGCAGCTTAAATACAGGGAATAATCAGCCCCAGCATTTT. Its protein product is CASSLNTGNNQPQHF. The entire variable domain, with the rest obtained from reference TRBV7-2 and TRBJ1-5, is as follows: GAGVSQSPSNKVTEKGKDVELRCDPISGHTALYWYRQSLGQGLEFLIYFQGNSAPDKSGLPSDRFSAERTGGSVSTLTIQRTQQEDSAVYLCASSLNTGNNQPQHFGDGTRLSIL.

The J gene is TRBJ1-5, the V gene TRBV7-8; TRBD1 matches at 8 bases. The CDR3 runs to 14 residues. V was clipped by 8 bases and J by 5 bases; unmatched bases: 8. Germline CDR1 reads SGHVS; CDR2 reads FQNEAQ. This CDR3 reads CASARTGRDQPQHF. CDR3 nucleotide sequence: TGTGCCAGCGCCAGGACAGGGAGAGATCAGCCCCAGCATTTT.

The V call is TRBV5-1, the J call TRBJ2-7; 7 nucleotides agree with TRBD1. CDR1 and CDR2 from the germline V gene are SGHRS and YFSETQ. Germline trimming cut 2 bases from V and 2 bases from J; bases unmatched to any gene: 4. This CDR3 has 14 residues. CDR3 protein: CASSFLTGPYEQYF. CDR3 in DNA: TGCGCCAGCAGCTTTTTGACAGGGCCCTACGAGCAGTACTTC.

This clone was seen just once. The chain links TRBV11-3 to TRBJ2-2; perhaps D is TRBD1 or TRBD2 (5 bases each). The CDR3 extends over 14 amino acids. Germline V lookup: CDR1 SGHNT, CDR2 YENEEA. V was clipped by 7 bases and J by 0 bases, with 9 bases between them. CDR3 sequence reads: CASTRGPNTGELFF. CDR3 in DNA: TGTGCCAGCACTCGGGGCCCGAACACCGGGGAGCTGTTTTTT.

The chain couples TRBV27 to TRBJ2-1; 11 bases match TRBD2. Germline V gives CDR1 MNHEY, CDR2 SMNVEV (reference sequence). After removal of 2 bases from V and 7 bases from J, the junction contained 13 bases not matched to a gene. This CDR3 is built from 18 residues. The CDR3 reads CASSLRGGGTSGGNEQFF. The CDR3 DNA follows: TGTGCCAGCAGTTTACGGGGTGGGGGTACTAGCGGGGGAAATGAGCAGTTCTTC.

The CDR3 protein is CASSQEGTSGGDEGETQYF. The DNA of the CDR3 is TGTGCCAGCAGCCAAGAAGGGACTAGCGGGGGTGATGAGGGAGAGACCCAGTACTTC. V usage is TRBV3-1 (or the pseudogene TRBV3-2) and J usage is TRBJ2-5; 14 nucleotides agree with TRBD2. Germline CDR1 reads LGHDT; CDR2 reads YNNKEL (reference sequence). The CDR3 contains 19 residues. Losses at the gene ends were 0 bases for V and 4 bases for J; bases not matched to a gene: 10.

This clone has only a few counts. The chain has TRBV11-2 and TRBJ2-7, with 9 bases aligning to TRBD2. This CDR3 comprises 15 residues. Looked up from germline, CDR1 is SGHAT and CDR2 is FQNNGV. With 6 bases clipped from V and 5 bases from J, the junction kept 11 bases outside the gene matches. CDR3 nucleotides: TGTGCCAGCAGGCCCATCGGCCCTAGCGGGGACGAGCAGTACTTC. This encodes CASRPIGPSGDEQYF. Combining the CDR3 with reference TRBV11-2 and TRBJ2-7 gives the whole variable domain EAGVAQSPRYKIIEKRQSVAFWCNPISGHATLYWYQQILGQGPKLLIQFQNNGVVDDSQLPKDRFSAERLKGVDSTLKIQPAKLEDSAVYLCASRPIGPSGDEQYFGPGTRLTVT.

The CDR3 loop is CASSLVSSSYEQYF. In nucleotides, the CDR3 is TGTGCCAGCAGCTTGGTGTCTAGTTCCTACGAGCAGTACTTC. The V and J genes are TRBV5-5 and TRBJ2-7; D uncertain. Germline-derived CDR1 and CDR2 are SGHKS and YYEKEE (reference sequence). V was shortened by 0 bases and J by 1 base, with 8 bases between the two germline ends. This CDR3 spans 14 amino acids.

Worth noting for this clone: The same CDR3 arises from other DNA sequences in this sample as well. The rearrangement joins TRBV5-1 to TRBJ1-4; 9 bases agree with TRBD1. The V segment lost 4 bases and the J segment 8 bases; nucleotides outside the gene matches: 6. CDR3 length: 14 residues. Germline V CDR1 and CDR2: SGHRS, YFSETQ. CDR3 in DNA: TGCGCCAGCAGCCCGGGACAGGGAGGCGAAAAACTGTTTTTT. It yields the protein CASSPGQGGEKLFF.

V and J are TRBV6-1 and TRBJ1-4; 7 bases agree with TRBD1. The CDR3 covers 14 residues. The ends lost 2 bases at V and 5 bases at J; junction bases unmatched: 2. Germline CDR1 is MNHNS and CDR2 is SASEGT. In DNA, the CDR3 is TGTGCCAGCAGTGAACCAGGGGGAAATGAAAAACTGTTTTTT. It codes for CASSEPGGNEKLFF.

The chain carries TRBV7-9 and TRBJ1-5; D gene uncertain. Germline V lookup: CDR1 SEHNR, CDR2 FQNEAQ (reference sequence). The CDR3 is 14 residues long. V was clipped by 7 bases and J by 1 base, with 11 bases between them. The CDR3: CASTRSGSNQPQHF. The CDR3 DNA is TGTGCCAGCACCAGATCCGGGAGCAATCAGCCCCAGCATTTT.

This chain joins TRBV15 and TRBJ2-1; 10 bases are shared with TRBD2. V lost 3 bases and J lost 4; bases outside the gene matches: 6. Germline values: CDR1 LNHNV, CDR2 YYDKDF (reference sequence). The CDR3 covers 16 residues. The CDR3 DNA reads TGTGCCACCAGCAGGGGGCCTAGCGGGGGTTACAATGAGCAGTTCTTC. Translated, it gives CATSRGPSGGYNEQFF.

The chain couples TRBV18 to TRBJ2-4; TRBD2 might be the D (5 bases). Germline CDR1 and CDR2: KGHSH and LQKENI. Trimming shortened V by 3 bases and J by 8 bases, and 11 bases separated the two germline ends. This CDR3 region has 13 residues. CDR3 sequence (DNA): TGTGCCAGCTCACCTCTGAACGGGGACATTCAGTACTTC. This gives the protein CASSPLNGDIQYF.

A few counts support this clone. The chain joins TRBV19 to TRBJ1-1, with D possibly TRBD1 on 5 matching bases. V lost 4 bases and J lost 1, with 13 bases in between. The CDR3 contains 15 residues. In germline, CDR1 is LNHDA, CDR2 SQIVND (reference sequence). The CDR3 DNA reads TGTGCCAGTAGTAGGGGAGACAGTTGGAACACTGAAGCTTTCTTT. It is translated as CASSRGDSWNTEAFF.

The gene calls are TRBV20-1 and TRBJ2-7; the match to TRBD2 covers 9 bases. CDR1 and CDR2 (germline): DFQATT, SNEGSKA (reference sequence). J gave up 1 base and V 3 bases, and 10 bases lay outside the gene matches. The CDR3 has 16 amino acids. For the CDR3, the DNA is TGCAGTGCTAGTGCTAGCGGGGCCGGAGGGTCCTACGAGCAGTACTTC. Its translation: CSASASGAGGSYEQYF.

The V and J genes are TRBV7-9 and TRBJ1-1; 7 bases line up with TRBD1. Germline lookup yields CDR1 SEHNR and CDR2 FQNEAQ (reference sequence). This CDR3 region has 14 residues. With 5 bases clipped from V and 10 bases from J, the junction kept 13 bases outside the gene matches. The CDR3 DNA is TGTGCCAGCAGCCCGACAGAGGGGACAGTCATAGCTTTCTTT. This sequence encodes CASSPTEGTVIAFF.

This clone was seen once. The chain recombines TRBV27 with TRBJ2-7; D possibly matches TRBD1 or TRBD2 (5 bases each). The CDR3 contains 12 residues. V lost 4 bases and J 12 bases, leaving 16 bases between the germline ends. Germline V lookup: CDR1 MNHEY, CDR2 SMNVEV (reference sequence). This chain's CDR3 is CASSWSGTEMYF. The CDR3 DNA reads as TGTGCCAGCAGTTGGTCGGGGACCGAGATGTACTTC.

The sample holds one count of this clone. V is TRBV2 and J is TRBJ1-1; TRBD1 matches at 7 bases. Unmatched junction bases numbered 4, after V lost 2 bases and J lost 1 base. Per germline, CDR1 SNHLY and CDR2 FYNNEI. The CDR3 sequence is 15 residues long. For the CDR3, the DNA is TGTGCCAGCAGTGAACTAGGGGGCCCGAACACTGAAGCTTTCTTT. This codes for CASSELGGPNTEAFF.

This clone was detected once. The chain couples TRBV10-3 to TRBJ1-2; the D gene is possibly TRBD1 (5 bases). Deletions cut 0 bases from V and 4 bases from J, with 15 bases between. Germline V gene sequence: CDR1 ENHRY, CDR2 SYGVKD. The length of the CDR3 is 16 residues. The CDR3 is CAISESKVLGAYGYTF. CDR3 DNA sequence: TGTGCCATCAGTGAGTCGAAGGTCCTAGGGGCCTATGGCTACACCTTC.